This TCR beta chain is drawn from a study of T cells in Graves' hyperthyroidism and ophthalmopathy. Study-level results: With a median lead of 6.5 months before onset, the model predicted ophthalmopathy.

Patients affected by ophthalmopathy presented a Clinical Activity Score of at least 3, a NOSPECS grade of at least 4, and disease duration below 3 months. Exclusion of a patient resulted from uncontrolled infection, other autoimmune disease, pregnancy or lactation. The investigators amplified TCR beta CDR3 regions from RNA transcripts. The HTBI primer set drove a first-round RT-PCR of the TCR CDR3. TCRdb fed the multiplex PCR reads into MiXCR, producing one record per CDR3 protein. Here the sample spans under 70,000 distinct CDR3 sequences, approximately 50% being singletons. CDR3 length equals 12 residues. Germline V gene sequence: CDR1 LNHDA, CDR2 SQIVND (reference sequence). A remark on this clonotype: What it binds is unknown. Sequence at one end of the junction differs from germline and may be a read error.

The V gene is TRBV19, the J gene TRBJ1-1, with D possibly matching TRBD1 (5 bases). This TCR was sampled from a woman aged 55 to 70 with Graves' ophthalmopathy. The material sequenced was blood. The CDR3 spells CASNGPDTEAFF. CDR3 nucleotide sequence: TGTGCCAGTAACGGTCCGGACACCGAAGCTTTCTTT.